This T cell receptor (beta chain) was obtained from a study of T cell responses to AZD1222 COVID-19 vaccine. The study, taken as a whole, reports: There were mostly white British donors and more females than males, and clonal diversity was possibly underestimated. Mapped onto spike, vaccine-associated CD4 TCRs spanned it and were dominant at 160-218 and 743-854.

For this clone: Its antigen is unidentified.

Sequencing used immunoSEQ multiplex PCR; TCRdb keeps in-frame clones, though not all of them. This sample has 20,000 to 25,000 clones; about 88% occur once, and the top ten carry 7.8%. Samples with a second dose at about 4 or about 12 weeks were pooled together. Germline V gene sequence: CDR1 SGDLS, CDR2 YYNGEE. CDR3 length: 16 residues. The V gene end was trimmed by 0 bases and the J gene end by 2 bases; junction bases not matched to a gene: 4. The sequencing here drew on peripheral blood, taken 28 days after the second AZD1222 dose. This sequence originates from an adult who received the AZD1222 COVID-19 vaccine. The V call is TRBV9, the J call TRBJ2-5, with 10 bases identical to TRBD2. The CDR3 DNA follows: TGTGCCAGCAGCGTAGCGGCTAGCGGGGGACAAGAGACCCAGTACTTC. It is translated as CASSVAASGGQETQYF.